This TCR beta chain emerged from a study of prognosis after radiotherapy for stage I lung cancer. This clonotype was seen at least ten times. From genomic DNA, TCR beta CDR3 was amplified by two-round multiplex PCR. Gene-specific primers for each TRBV and TRBJ gene drove first-round PCR. TCRdb passed the multiplex PCR reads through MiXCR, listing each CDR3 protein once. Here the sample spans around 20,000 distinct CDR3 sequences, 50% to 60% being singletons. The origin of this receptor is a donor aged 50 or older with non-small cell lung cancer. The sequences come from PBMCs, collected before or after stereotactic body radiation therapy (not recorded which).

The CDR3 reads CASSVGTGTEAFF. CDR3 sequence (DNA): TGTGCCAGCAGCGTGGGGACAGGCACTGAAGCTTTCTTT. The rearrangement links TRBV9 to TRBJ1-1; TRBD1 matches 8 bases. The CDR3 runs 13 residues. Germline loops: CDR1 SGDLS, CDR2 YYNGEE. The ends lost 2 bases at V and 4 bases at J; junction bases unmatched: 1.